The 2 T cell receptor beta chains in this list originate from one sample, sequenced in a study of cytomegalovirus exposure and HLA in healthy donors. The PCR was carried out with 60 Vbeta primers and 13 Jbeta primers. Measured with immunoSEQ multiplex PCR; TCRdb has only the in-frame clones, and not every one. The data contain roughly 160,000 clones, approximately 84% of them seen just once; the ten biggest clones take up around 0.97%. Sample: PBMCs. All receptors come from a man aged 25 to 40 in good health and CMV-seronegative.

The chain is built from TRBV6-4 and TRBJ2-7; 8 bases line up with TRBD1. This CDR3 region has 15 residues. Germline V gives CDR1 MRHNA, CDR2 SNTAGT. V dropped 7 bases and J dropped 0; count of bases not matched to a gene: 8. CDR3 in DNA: TGTGCCAGCACCCGGGACAGGCACTTCTCCTACGAGCAGTACTTC. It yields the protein CASTRDRHFSYEQYF.

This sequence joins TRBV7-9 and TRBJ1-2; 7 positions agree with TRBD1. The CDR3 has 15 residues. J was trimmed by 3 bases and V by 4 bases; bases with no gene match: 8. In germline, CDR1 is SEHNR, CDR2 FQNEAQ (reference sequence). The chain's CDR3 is CASSSTGPGDYGYTF. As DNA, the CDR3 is TGTGCCAGCAGCTCGACAGGGCCGGGAGACTATGGCTACACCTTC.